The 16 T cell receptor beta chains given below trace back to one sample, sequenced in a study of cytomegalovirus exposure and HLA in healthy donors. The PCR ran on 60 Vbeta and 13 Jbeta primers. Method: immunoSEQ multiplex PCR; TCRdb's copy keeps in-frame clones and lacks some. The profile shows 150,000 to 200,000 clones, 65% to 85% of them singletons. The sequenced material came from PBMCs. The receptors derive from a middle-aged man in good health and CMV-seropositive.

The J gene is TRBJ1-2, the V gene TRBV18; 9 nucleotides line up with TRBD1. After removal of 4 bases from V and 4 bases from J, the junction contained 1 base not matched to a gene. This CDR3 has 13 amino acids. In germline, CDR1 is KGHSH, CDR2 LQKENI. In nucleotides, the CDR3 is TGTGCCAGCTCACGGGACAGGGCCTATGGCTACACCTTC. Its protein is CASSRDRAYGYTF. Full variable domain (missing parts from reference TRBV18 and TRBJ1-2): NAGVMQNPRHLVRRRGQEARLRCSPMKGHSHVYWYRQLPEEGLKFMVYLQKENIIDESGMPKERFSAEFPKEGPSILRIQQVVRGDSAAYFCASSRDRAYGYTFGSGTRLTVV.

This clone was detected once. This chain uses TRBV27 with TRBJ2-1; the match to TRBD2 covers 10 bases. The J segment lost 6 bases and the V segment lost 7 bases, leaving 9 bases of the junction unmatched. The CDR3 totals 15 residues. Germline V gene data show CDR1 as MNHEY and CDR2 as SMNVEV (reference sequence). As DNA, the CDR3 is TGTGCCAGCACCGAAGTAGCGGGAGGTATCAATGAGCAGTTCTTC. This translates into CASTEVAGGINEQFF.

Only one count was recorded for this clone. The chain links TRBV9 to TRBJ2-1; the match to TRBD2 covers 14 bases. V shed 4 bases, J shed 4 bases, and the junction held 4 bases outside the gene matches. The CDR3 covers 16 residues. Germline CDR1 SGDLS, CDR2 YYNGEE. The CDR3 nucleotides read TGTGCCAGCAGCCCCCGGACTAGCGGGAGGTACAATGAGCAGTTCTTC. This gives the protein CASSPRTSGRYNEQFF.

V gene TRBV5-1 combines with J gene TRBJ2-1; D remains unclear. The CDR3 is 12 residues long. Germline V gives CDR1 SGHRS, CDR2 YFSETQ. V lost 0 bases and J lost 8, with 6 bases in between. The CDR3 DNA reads TGCGCCAGCAGCTTGGATGCGGATGAGCAGTTCTTC. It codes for CASSLDADEQFF. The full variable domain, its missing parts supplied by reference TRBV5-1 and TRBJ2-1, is KAGVTQTPRYLIKTRGQQVTLSCSPISGHRSVSWYQQTPGQGLQFLFEYFSETQRNKGNFPGRFSGRQFSNSRSEMNVSTLELGDSALYLCASSLDADEQFFGPGTRLTVL.

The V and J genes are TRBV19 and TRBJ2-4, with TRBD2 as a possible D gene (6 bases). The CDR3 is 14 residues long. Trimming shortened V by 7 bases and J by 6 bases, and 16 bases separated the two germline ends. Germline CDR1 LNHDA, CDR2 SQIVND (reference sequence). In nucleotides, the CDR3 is TGTGCCAGTAATCACGGGAGAGGGGTAAACATTCAGTACTTC. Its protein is CASNHGRGVNIQYF.

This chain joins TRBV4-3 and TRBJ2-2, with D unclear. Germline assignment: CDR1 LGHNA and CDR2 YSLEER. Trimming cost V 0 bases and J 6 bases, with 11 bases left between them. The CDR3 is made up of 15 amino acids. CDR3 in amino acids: CASSQEGYFAGELFF. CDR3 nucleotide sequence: TGCGCCAGCAGCCAAGAGGGCTATTTCGCCGGGGAGCTGTTTTTT.

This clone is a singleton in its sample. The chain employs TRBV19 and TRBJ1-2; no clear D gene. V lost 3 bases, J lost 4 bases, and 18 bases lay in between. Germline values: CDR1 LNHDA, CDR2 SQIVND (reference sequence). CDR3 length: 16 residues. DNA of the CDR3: TGTGCCAGTAGTATTAGAGGCAGCCCAAGCGTCTATGGCTACACCTTC. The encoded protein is CASSIRGSPSVYGYTF.

CDR3 region: CASSLWRGTYNEQFF. The CDR3 DNA is TGTGCCAGCAGCTTATGGCGGGGAACCTACAATGAGCAGTTCTTC. The rearrangement uses TRBV11-2 and TRBJ2-1; maybe TRBD2 (6 bases). V was shortened by 2 bases and J by 2 bases, with 10 bases between the two germline ends. Germline V gene sequence: CDR1 SGHAT, CDR2 FQNNGV. The CDR3 spans 15 residues.

DNA for the CDR3: TGTGCCAGCGCGGGCTGGGTAGATACGCAGTATTTT. Translation: CASAGWVDTQYF. The chain combines TRBV7-9 with TRBJ2-3; TRBD2 might be the D (5 bases). This CDR3 contains 12 residues. The V gene's germline CDR1 is SEHNR and CDR2 FQNEAQ (reference sequence). The V gene lost 8 bases and the J gene lost 5 bases, with 11 bases spanning the gap.

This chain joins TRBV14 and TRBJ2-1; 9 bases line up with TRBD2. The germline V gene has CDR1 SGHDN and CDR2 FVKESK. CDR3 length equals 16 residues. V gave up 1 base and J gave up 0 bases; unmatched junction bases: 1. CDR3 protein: CASSQVSGSSYNEQFF. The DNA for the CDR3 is TGTGCCAGCAGCCAAGTTAGCGGGAGCTCCTACAATGAGCAGTTCTTC. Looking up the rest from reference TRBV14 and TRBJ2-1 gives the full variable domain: EAGVTQFPSHSVIEKGQTVTLRCDPISGHDNLYWYRRVMGKEIKFLLHFVKESKQDESGMPNNRFLAERTGGTYSTLKVQPAELEDSGVYFCASSQVSGSSYNEQFFGPGTRLTVL.

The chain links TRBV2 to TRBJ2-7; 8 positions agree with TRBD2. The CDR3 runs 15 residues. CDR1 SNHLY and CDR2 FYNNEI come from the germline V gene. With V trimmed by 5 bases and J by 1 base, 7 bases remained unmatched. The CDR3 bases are TGTGCCAGCAGTCCTCGGGAGGGGAGGTCCTACGAGCAGTACTTC. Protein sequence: CASSPREGRSYEQYF.

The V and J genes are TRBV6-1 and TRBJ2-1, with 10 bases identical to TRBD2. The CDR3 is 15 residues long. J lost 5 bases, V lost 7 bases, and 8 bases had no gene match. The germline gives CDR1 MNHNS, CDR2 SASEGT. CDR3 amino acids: CASTVLAGENNEQFF. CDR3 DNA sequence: TGTGCCAGCACCGTCCTAGCGGGAGAGAACAATGAGCAGTTCTTC.

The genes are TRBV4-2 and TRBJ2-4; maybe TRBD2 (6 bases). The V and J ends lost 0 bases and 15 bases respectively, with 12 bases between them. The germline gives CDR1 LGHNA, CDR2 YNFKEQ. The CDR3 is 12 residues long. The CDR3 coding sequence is TGTGCCAGCAGCCAAGATGTCGGGAGTCCGTACTTC. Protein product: CASSQDVGSPYF.

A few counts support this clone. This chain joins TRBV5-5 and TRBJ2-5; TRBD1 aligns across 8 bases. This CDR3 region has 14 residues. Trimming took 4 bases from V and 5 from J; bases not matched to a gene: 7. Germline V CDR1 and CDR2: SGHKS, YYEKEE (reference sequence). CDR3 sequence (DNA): TGTGCCAGCAGCGGAACAGGGGGTGCGGAGACCCAGTACTTC. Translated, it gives CASSGTGGAETQYF. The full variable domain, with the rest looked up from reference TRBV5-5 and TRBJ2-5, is DAGVTQSPTHLIKTRGQQVTLRCSPISGHKSVSWYQQVLGQGPQFIFQYYEKEERGRGNFPDRFSARQFPNYSSELNVNALLLGDSALYLCASSGTGGAETQYFGPGTRLLVL.

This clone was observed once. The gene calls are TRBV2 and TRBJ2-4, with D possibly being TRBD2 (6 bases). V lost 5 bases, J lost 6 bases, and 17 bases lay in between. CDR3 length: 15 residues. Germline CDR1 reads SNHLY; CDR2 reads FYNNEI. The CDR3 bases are TGTGCCAGCAGTACCGGAGGGCGAATAGGAAACATTCAGTACTTC. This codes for CASSTGGRIGNIQYF.

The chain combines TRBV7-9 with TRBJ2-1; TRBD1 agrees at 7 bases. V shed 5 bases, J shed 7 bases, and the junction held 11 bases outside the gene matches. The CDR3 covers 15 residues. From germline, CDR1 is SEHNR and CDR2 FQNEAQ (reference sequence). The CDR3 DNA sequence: TGTGCCAGCAGCGGCTGGGACAGCGGCCGAAATGAGCAGTTCTTC. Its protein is CASSGWDSGRNEQFF.